Listed here is a single TCR beta chain. No cognate antigen has been identified for it. One end of the junction fails to match germline, which may point to a read error. The sample comes from a study of cytomegalovirus exposure and HLA in healthy donors (dated by TCRdb to 2015 to 2018). A note on the overall study: In an earlier analysis of 587 of the donors, 276 Gb of sequence data and 90 million to 120 million unique TCR beta sequences from about 179 million T cells were reported. Along with the approximately 620-subject first cohort, a separate validation cohort of around 110 different subjects was used. Among the roughly 400 genotyped donors, approximately 77% belonged to the genetic ancestry cluster associated with self-reported Caucasian donors. Roughly 310 gigabases of sequencing data and approximately 85 million unique TCR sequences were included in an early release covering about 700 HLA-typed donors. Because of strong linkage in the cohort, 5 or 6 DR-DQ haplotypes were treated as single units for association and clustering. In the later analysis, no new phenotypic data were used to find candidate immune exposures; instead, reliance was placed on TCR beta sequences and their occurrence across donors. In an earlier analysis of several hundred of the donors, high-throughput TCR beta sequencing was used to judge whether each TCR beta V gene segment behaved as functional or pseudogenic. In a later analysis, previously published TCR beta repertoires from about 640 donors were re-analyzed and high-resolution HLA genotyping was added so that TCR occurrence patterns could be studied. The study was designed to test whether signatures of past pathogen exposure could be identified by cataloging public T cell receptors. Class I and class II HLA loci were covered by the typing at four-digit resolution. Genome-wide SNP genotypes for about 55% of the roughly 670 donors were used in a later genetic analysis, which treated that subset as a discovery cohort. To predict cytomegalovirus infection status, the study brought together high-throughput TCR immunosequencing, statistical association of individual TCRs with disease status, and machine learning. Among some 410 genotyped donors of the cohort, an average of about 240,000 unique TCR beta nucleotide sequences were sequenced per donor, around a sixth of them non-productive. Using immunosequencing, the study profiled T cell repertoires from 666 subjects and related those repertoires to cytomegalovirus serostatus. The number of donors typed differed by locus, with 629-630 for A, B, C, DRB1 and DQB1, roughly 520 for DQA1, 600 to 610 for DPA1, and over 400 for DPB1. Donor age, sex, ethnicity and CMV serostatus were compiled together with the repertoire data. All discovery cohort repertoires had been generated on a single sequencing platform.

Results and caveats for the whole study, not just this receptor: The presence/absence analyses assumed that sequencing depth was roughly uniform across donors, and that assumption may not be true. A cluster of highly shared sequence variants was judged likely to represent a technical artifact of the sequencing pipeline. Specific HLA alleles were associated with roughly 17,000 TCR beta sequences at a false discovery rate of 0.05 in a later analysis. CMV serostatus was the only immune exposure information available for the cohort. Because some donors lacked HLA typing at each locus, the association tests relied only on the typed subset. According to a later analysis, parvovirus B19, influenza, CMV and Epstein-Barr virus appeared linked to several top co-occurrence clusters. The 87-base-pair reads could not distinguish some IMGT-functional V segments, including TRBV6-2 and TRBV6-3, so those segments were excluded. In a later genetic analysis, fewer N-insertions in productive TCRs were reported among donors in an Asian-associated ancestry cluster than the approximately 710-donor mean. Cytomegalovirus status was reported to be diagnosed by the classifier with high specificity and sensitivity in both the original and validation cohorts. When HLA alleles, especially DR and DQ, strongly co-occurred, TCR associations were difficult to assign to individual alleles. According to the authors, the approach could potentially be generalized to other disease states and immunological phenotypes. In this cohort, only TCR beta chains were sequenced, and detectable features were limited by the absence of alpha or paired-chain data. A later analysis found that HLA-associated TCR beta chains were more clonally expanded and had lower generation probabilities than equally common non-associated chains. Correlated functional status among segregating V segments might be attributable to linkage disequilibrium, but an unknown experimental factor could not be ruled out. Across donors, most TCR sequences were observed very rarely, whereas some public TCRs were present in many individuals. Most CMV-associated TCR beta chains appeared to be HLA-restricted in a later analysis, and the HLA associations seemed to be driven largely by CMV exposure. The study gave a list of 150 to 200 TCR beta chains associated with cytomegalovirus. A few of the identified cytomegalovirus-associated TCR beta chains were confirmed in vitro to be specific for cytomegalovirus antigens. According to a later analysis, TCR association rates differed among HLA loci, with DRB1 alleles showing the most associated TCRs and HLA-C alleles showing the fewest. An association between a missense DCLRE1C variant and V-gene and J-gene trimming of TCR beta chains was found in a later genetic analysis and replicated in an independent cohort. Around 16 rarely observed V segments, including chromosome 9 orphons, were excluded from the earlier analysis of almost 600 of the donors because counts were too low. In an earlier analysis of approximately 590 of the donors, most TCR beta V segments appeared in productive rearrangements about 87% or about 30% of the time, broadly matching IMGT annotations. A further reported finding was that TCR beta sequences accurately predicted the HLA-A and HLA-B alleles for most subjects in the first cohort.

In total, around 600 healthy bone marrow donors made up the cohort. All cohort members were sampled while nominally healthy, although unrecorded immune exposures were likely present. The donor was CMV seronegative and was included in the group of a few hundred seronegative cohort members. A peripheral blood sample was provided by each donor, and peripheral blood mononuclear cells were used for TCR beta sequencing. Genomic DNA extraction from the blood cell samples was performed with the Qiagen DNeasy Blood Extraction Kit. The CDR3 runs 10 amino acids, cysteine and phenylalanine included. The kept DNA is CDR3 alone, 30 bases in frame from the first base. Preparation of the library involved the immunoSEQ multiplex PCR assay. The multiplex PCR relied on a mix of 60 forward primers for TCR Vbeta segments and 13 reverse primers for TCR Jbeta segments. A multiplex PCR assay on genomic DNA amplified the CDR3 region of rearranged TCR beta genes. The Illumina HiSeq System was used to sequence the amplified TCR beta libraries as 87-base-pair reads. Processing in the source paper ran as follows. Across the roughly 600 repertoires, a later analysis counted 60 million to 90 million unique TCR beta chains, 9.5 million to 13 million of which were shared by at least two donors. To remove PCR and sequencing errors, raw reads were error-corrected and collapsed into unique sequences using a nearest-neighbor algorithm that merged closely related sequences. To assign V, D and J gene segments, CDR3 sequences were aligned to IMGT reference sequences. For a sequence to be retained, at least a six-nucleotide match to both a V gene segment and a J gene segment was required. Rearrangements were called productive when the CDR3 lacked stop codons and stayed in frame with V and J; all others were non-productive. Following IMGT convention, CDR3 was defined as the stretch from the second conserved V-encoded cysteine up to the conserved J-encoded phenylalanine. In an earlier analysis of 550 to 650 of the donors, sequences lacking an unambiguous match to a single V gene segment were excluded. An earlier analysis of a few hundred of the donors classified V segments as functional when productive rearrangements were above 56.7% and as segregating when the standard deviation between donors was above 5%. A statistical classification framework was developed to diagnose cytomegalovirus status using the catalog of TCR beta chain sequences. In a later analysis, V and J genes were assigned by comparing TCR nucleotide sequences against IMGT/GENE-DB human TR gene sequences. The TCRdist pipeline was used in a later analysis to assign CDR3 sequences and most-parsimonious VDJ recombination scenarios. In a later analysis, each TCR beta chain was defined by its CDR3 amino acid sequence together with its V-gene family, and reads lacking a unique V-gene family were excluded. In a later analysis, fewer than 650 highly shared, low-generation-probability nucleotide sequences were removed to address suspected cross-contamination and a sequencing artifact. In a later analysis, a clonal expansion index for each public chain was calculated from normalized within-repertoire ranks of inferred template counts. A later analysis computed generation probabilities with a VDJ recombination model fitted to out-of-frame rearrangements, and checked the results against IGoR. A later analysis scored TCR-TCR, TCR-HLA and TCR-CMV co-occurrence with hypergeometric tests, applying a repertoire-size bias correction to TCR pairs. In a later analysis, false discovery rates were estimated by permuting HLA or CMV assignments 20 times. In a later analysis, co-occurring TCRs were grouped using DBSCAN, and TCRdist sequence similarity was added for clustering within HLA-allele-positive subsets. Co-occurrence clustering excluded repertoires with fewer than 30,000 or more than 120,000 public chains, plus five with anomalous nucleotide sharing. TCRdb took this table from immuneACCESS and kept in-frame rearrangements with V and J called. Such tables lack part of the clones; where checked against another copy, unresolved V genes explain under half of the gap, and the rest is unexplained. That table supplies the V and J calls and clone size; D and trimming were determined from the DNA. The sample records about 170,000 clones, over 60% of which are singletons. About 1.6% of the sample is held by the ten biggest clonotypes.

Recombination joined TRBV5-7 with TRBJ1-1, with the D segment identity uncertain. TRBV5-7 is annotated as an ORF whose role is uncertain. The sequenced sample was PBMCs. This sequence originates from a girl aged 5-17 years in good health and CMV-seronegative. The CDR3 region reads CESGQIWAFF. At the DNA level, the sequence is TGCGAGAGCGGGCAAATTTGGGCTTTCTTT.